The 23 T cell receptor beta chains given below trace back to one sample, sequenced in a study of response to subunit inactivated influenza vaccine. TCRdb ran MiXCR on the RT-PCR reads and lists one entry per CDR3 protein. The table shows hundreds of thousands of distinct CDR3 sequences, with roughly 20% occurring only once. Material: PBMCs from blood, obtained less than 6 days after vaccination. The receptors were sampled from a man aged 45 to 65 who received an inactivated influenza vaccine.

This clonotype appeared many times. The rearrangement uses TRBV12-3 or TRBV12-4 and TRBJ1-3; no definite D call. Trimming cost V 4 bases and J 4 bases, with 11 bases left between them. The CDR3 length is 14 residues. The chain's CDR3 is CASSSNRPGNTIYF. The CDR3 DNA sequence: TGTGCCAGCAGTTCCAACAGACCAGGAAACACCATATATTTT.

This clonotype showed up many times. In DNA, the CDR3 is TGTGCCAGCGCTCCTCCTACAGGGGGCAGACGCTATGGCTACACCTTC. It yields the protein CASAPPTGGRRYGYTF. The rearrangement uses TRBV28 and TRBJ1-2, with 9 bases that match TRBD1. J was trimmed by 4 bases and V by 8 bases; bases with no gene match: 14. The CDR3 covers 16 residues. From germline, CDR1 is MDHEN and CDR2 SYDVKM.

This chain joins TRBV12-5 and TRBJ2-2, with D uncertain. The germline V and J ends were trimmed by 5 bases and 6 bases, with 4 bases remaining between them. Germline CDR1 reads LGHNT; CDR2 reads FRNRAP. The CDR3 contains 11 residues. DNA for the CDR3: TGTGCTAGTGGTGAATCCGGGGAGCTGTTTTTT. As protein: CASGESGELFF.

This clonotype was detected only a few times. The genes are TRBV12-3 or TRBV12-4 and TRBJ2-7, with 10 bases matching TRBD1. Trimming took 7 bases from V and 10 from J; bases not matched to a gene: 13. The CDR3 covers 14 residues. CDR3 amino acids: CASTPGQGRRKQYF. As DNA, the CDR3 is TGTGCCAGCACCCCGGGACAGGGGCGCCGCAAACAGTACTTC.

To note about this clonotype: Without the conserved terminal phenylalanine or tryptophan, this CDR3 likely stems from a read error. This sequence joins TRBV28 and TRBJ2-3, with 10 bases identical to TRBD2. V was clipped by 5 bases and J by 7 bases; unmatched bases: 9. The CDR3 sequence is 15 residues long. Looked up from germline, CDR1 is MDHEN and CDR2 is SYDVKM. The CDR3 region is CASSLRGLATNTQYY. The DNA for the CDR3 is TGTGCCAGCAGTCTGAGGGGACTAGCGACTAATACGCAGTATTAT.

The chain has TRBV4-1 and TRBJ2-1, with unresolved D. The CDR3 is 18 amino acids. The V and J ends lost 4 bases and 9 bases respectively, with 28 bases between them. The V gene's germline CDR1 is MGHRA and CDR2 YSYEKL. CDR3 sequence reads: CASSLQSQTGSLLGEQFF. The CDR3 DNA reads TGCGCCAGCAGCCTTCAGAGCCAGACCGGGTCTCTTTTGGGTGAGCAGTTCTTC.

The chain carries TRBV19 and TRBJ1-5; 8 bases are shared with TRBD1. J lost 4 bases, V lost 7 bases, and 12 bases had no gene match. Germline V gives CDR1 LNHDA, CDR2 SQIVND (reference sequence). CDR3 length: 16 residues. CDR3 sequence (DNA): TGTGCCAGTACCCCGGGACCTACAGGGGGTAATCAGCCCCAGCATTTT. Amino acids: CASTPGPTGGNQPQHF.

The gene calls are TRBV12-3 or TRBV12-4 and TRBJ1-1; D may be TRBD1 (5 bases). Between the trimmed V and J ends, which lost 7 bases and 5 bases, there was a span of 17 bases. The CDR3 consists of 14 residues. CDR3: CASTRRQGRTEAFF. Here the CDR3 DNA reads TGTGCCAGCACCCGGCGGCAGGGACGGACTGAAGCTTTCTTT.

This clonotype was observed many times. The V gene is TRBV29-1, the J gene TRBJ2-2; TRBD2 agrees at 13 bases. The CDR3 is 15 amino acids. Germline V gene sequence: CDR1 SQVTM, CDR2 ANQGSEA. V lost 6 bases, J lost 6 bases, and 7 bases stayed unmatched. The DNA for the CDR3 is TGCAGCGTCAGGACTAGCGGGAGTTTTTCCGGGGAGCTGTTTTTT. As protein: CSVRTSGSFSGELFF.

This clonotype was seen a few times. This chain links TRBV28 with TRBJ2-7, with a weak D call TRBD1 (6 bases). V lost 4 bases and J lost 0, with 10 bases in between. Germline V gene sequence: CDR1 MDHEN, CDR2 SYDVKM. The length of the CDR3 is 14 residues. The CDR3 DNA reads as TGTGCCAGCAGTTCAGGGACAATCTCCTACGAGCAGTACTTC. Translation: CASSSGTISYEQYF.

This chain links TRBV15 with TRBJ2-1; a possible D gene is TRBD2 (6 bases). The CDR3 consists of 16 residues. The V gene's germline CDR1 is LNHNV and CDR2 YYDKDF (reference sequence). With 0 bases removed from V and 3 bases from J, the gap between germline ends came to 12 bases. This CDR3 is CATSRDLAGLYNEQFF. The DNA of the CDR3 is TGTGCCACCAGCAGAGATCTGGCGGGACTCTACAATGAGCAGTTCTTC.

This clonotype was picked up many times. The V call is TRBV12-3 or TRBV12-4, the J call TRBJ1-5; 8 bases map to TRBD1. V dropped 6 bases and J dropped 2; count of bases not matched to a gene: 6. The CDR3 covers 15 residues. The CDR3 region is CASRPGQGGNQPQHF. In nucleotides, the CDR3 is TGTGCCAGCAGGCCCGGACAGGGAGGCAATCAGCCCCAGCATTTT.

This clonotype was seen repeatedly, ten times or more. The chain has TRBV12-3 or TRBV12-4 and TRBJ1-3; D ambiguous. CDR3 size: 12 residues. The germline V and J ends were trimmed by 5 bases and 1 base, with 3 bases remaining between them. In DNA form, the CDR3 reads TGTGCCAGCAGTGATTCTGGAAACACCATATATTTT. Protein: CASSDSGNTIYF.

The rearrangement links TRBV5-4 to TRBJ2-1; 7 bases line up with TRBD2. Germline CDR1 SGHNT, CDR2 YYREEE (reference sequence). This CDR3 region has 15 residues. J gave up 6 bases and V 6 bases, and 12 bases lay outside the gene matches. The CDR3: CASNVGGGRPNEQFF. The CDR3, as DNA: TGTGCCAGCAACGTCGGCGGGGGACGCCCCAATGAGCAGTTCTTC.

This clonotype has just a few counts. The chain joins TRBV20-1 to TRBJ1-1; 8 bases align to TRBD1. This CDR3 region has 15 residues. V gave up 0 bases and J gave up 10 bases; unmatched junction bases: 13. Germline-derived CDR1 and CDR2 are DFQATT and SNEGSKA (reference sequence). For the CDR3, the DNA is TGCAGTGCTAGAGATCGGCGGACAGGGCGAATATTAGCTTTCTTT. It is translated as CSARDRRTGRILAFF.

A few counts support this clonotype. This chain connects TRBV7-2 to TRBJ2-7; the match to TRBD1 covers 7 bases. The germline V gene encodes CDR1 SGHTA and CDR2 FQGNSA. The trim removed 5 bases at V and 8 bases at J, leaving 9 bases unmatched. There are 13 residues in the CDR3. The CDR3 sequence is CASSPHRGGQQYF. DNA of the CDR3: TGTGCCAGCAGCCCCCACAGGGGCGGGCAGCAGTACTTC.

The rearrangement links TRBV25-1 to TRBJ2-1; the match to TRBD2 covers 14 bases. Germline V gene lookup returns CDR1 MGHDK and CDR2 SYGVNS. CDR3 length: 15 amino acids. The ends lost 7 bases at V and 7 bases at J; junction bases unmatched: 6. The CDR3 is CASTIGTSGSNEQFF. CDR3 bases: TGTGCCAGCACTATAGGGACTAGCGGGAGTAATGAGCAGTTCTTC.

This rearrangement joins TRBV6-5 to TRBJ2-7, with D possibly TRBD1 on 6 matching bases. The CDR3 consists of 15 residues. Between the trimmed V and J ends, which lost 2 bases and 5 bases, there was a span of 16 bases. CDR1 and CDR2 from the germline V gene are MNHEY and SVGAGI. CDR3 in DNA: TGTGCCAGCAGTTACCGGGCAGGGGCGAGCGACGAGCAGTACTTC. This translates into CASSYRAGASDEQYF.

V is TRBV4-1 and J is TRBJ1-5, with 9 bases that match TRBD1. CDR3 length equals 16 residues. V gave up 3 bases and J gave up 4 bases; unmatched junction bases: 7. Germline loops: CDR1 MGHRA, CDR2 YSYEKL. The CDR3 DNA reads as TGCGCCAGCAGCCACGCTGCGACAGGGGGAAATCAGCCCCAGCATTTT. The encoded protein is CASSHAATGGNQPQHF.

This clonotype was detected a few times. This chain joins TRBV20-1 and TRBJ1-2, with D possibly being TRBD1 (6 bases). CDR1 and CDR2 (germline): DFQATT, SNEGSKA (reference sequence). V was trimmed by 0 bases and J by 4 bases, leaving 15 bases between them. This CDR3 has 15 residues. The CDR3 sequence: CSARETGARGYGYTF. The CDR3 DNA follows: TGCAGTGCTAGAGAGACGGGGGCCAGGGGCTATGGCTACACCTTC.

CDR3 nucleotide sequence: TGTGCCAGCAGTCCTACGCCAGATACGCAGTATTTT. Translation: CASSPTPDTQYF. The chain uses TRBV6-2 or TRBV6-3 and TRBJ2-3; D gene uncertain. V lost 5 bases to trimming and J lost 4 bases, with 7 bases between them. CDR1 MNHEY and CDR2 SVGEGT come from the germline V gene. CDR3 length: 12 amino acids.

This clonotype occurred a few times. The chain recombines TRBV28 with TRBJ2-7; 8 nucleotides line up with TRBD2. The germline V gene encodes CDR1 MDHEN and CDR2 SYDVKM. This CDR3 region has 17 residues. Trimming at V came to 2 bases and at J to 5 bases, leaving 14 bases not matched to a gene. CDR3 nucleotide sequence: TGTGCCAGCAGTTTAGCTTCCCGGGGACTAGTGATAAACGAGCAGTACTTC. Its protein product is CASSLASRGLVINEQYF.

This sequence joins TRBV4-2 and TRBJ2-5; D is perhaps TRBD2 (5 bases). Germline V gene sequence: CDR1 LGHNA, CDR2 YNFKEQ. The CDR3 covers 15 residues. Trimming took off 2 bases at V and 0 bases at J, with 10 bases between the two ends. Here the CDR3 reads CASSQTTTYQETQYF. For the CDR3, the DNA is TGTGCCAGCAGCCAAACGACTACCTACCAAGAGACCCAGTACTTC.